The TCR beta chain described here comes from a study of T cell responses to AZD1222 COVID-19 vaccine (dated by TCRdb to about 2021). Context from the whole study: Because spike-specific TCR depth and breadth did not differ between the two schedules, AZD1222 recipients who got a second dose at roughly 4 weeks were pooled with those who got a second dose at roughly 12 weeks. Trial participants were enrolled by age into 18-55, 56-69 and 70-plus year subgroups, with about 150, 28 and 57 TCR-sequenced participants respectively. A total of 230 to 250 trial participants underwent TCR sequencing, of whom about 200 received two doses of AZD1222 and about 25 received two doses of the MenACWY control vaccine.

In this sample, this clone turned up once. The clone's antigen remains unknown. Base qualities are not at hand, and no much larger clone is one base apart. The intended sense of this specimen's time point label: baseline before first vaccination. Samples from vaccinated people were obtained from the UK trials COV001 and COV002, which included a single-blind randomized controlled phase 2/3 trial of AZD1222 (ChAdOx1 nCoV-19) in healthy adults. For TCRbeta chain sequencing, PBMC samples from trial participants were taken at day 0 and at day 28 after the second dose. Trimming at the junction amounts to 10 bases on V and 5 bases on J, and the germline ends lie 14 bases apart. CDR1 and CDR2, per the germline V gene, are MDHEN and SYDVKM. The CDR3 spans 12 residues, from the cysteine through the phenylalanine. Just the 36-base CDR3 DNA is kept, in frame starting at base 1. The CDR3 regions of human TCRbeta chains were analyzed by immunosequencing. As for the original processing: Repertoire TCRs were matched against a reference library of SARS-CoV-2-specific TCRs generated with the MIRA antigen-specificity platform. Breadth meant the fraction of unique TCRs that were SARS-CoV-2-associated, whereas depth meant the fraction of total T cells that were SARS-CoV-2-associated. Using the MIRA data, each spike-specific TCR was mapped to the spike region that the TCR reacts to and placed in a CD4 or CD8 class. Log10-transformed breadth and depth values were compared by one-way ANOVA with Sidak's multiple comparisons tests. TCRdb obtained this table from immuneACCESS and retained in-frame rearrangements with V and J assigned. These tables miss some clones; where compared with another copy, unresolved V genes account for less than half of the shortfall, and the remainder is unexplained. That table supplies the V and J calls and clone size; D and trimming were determined from the DNA. This sample holds nearly 35,000 clones; around nine tenths were observed only once. The ten largest account for 6.8% of the sample.

The full study reports these points: Most participants were white British and females outnumbered males, and the authors suggested that clonal diversity may have been underestimated. The whole spike protein was spanned by vaccine-associated CD4 TCRs, and dominant responses were seen in regions 160-218 and 743-854. Conclusions about previously exposed vaccinees are limited, since just five or six AZD1222 recipients were seropositive for SARS-CoV-2 at baseline. Reportedly, almost half of the unique spike-specific TCRs recognized epitopes lying outside the regions that are mutated in the B.1.351 and B.1.1.7 variants. Because no day 14 peak-response samples were available, repertoires were characterized only after the peak T cell response. The 56-69-year group was small, and its depth increase did not reach significance, likely because of low power. A significant rise in spike-specific TCR breadth and depth was observed after two AZD1222 doses relative to day 0 and relative to MenACWY recipients.

Material: peripheral blood, obtained on day 0 of AZD1222 vaccination. The TCR was taken from an adult in good health. The chain is assembled from TRBV28 and TRBJ1-1; a tentative D call is TRBD1 (5 bases match). The CDR3 reads as follows: CATKEGRTEAFF. The DNA is as follows: TGTGCCACCAAGGAGGGGCGGACTGAAGCTTTCTTT.